This T cell receptor (beta chain) was sequenced during a study of CD8+ T cells in alopecia areata. Notes on the study in general: Clarity of TCR sharing across patients fell short of that in mice, possibly HLA-related. Clonality in lesional scalp, especially alopecia totalis/universalis, exceeded that of normal scalp.

This clone was picked up a small number of times. Its specificity is unknown. V was cut by 5 bases and J by 2 bases, with 19 bases left in between. The CDR3 totals 16 residues. CDR1 MGHRA and CDR2 YSYEKL come from the germline V gene. Sequencing relied on a cDNA template that was reverse transcribed from extracted RNA. Using immunoSEQ multiplex PCR, the repertoire was profiled, and TCRdb retains in-frame clones only, with some absent. This sample carries about 99,000 clones, 45% to 60% of them seen once, and the ten largest clones take 8.8%. Isolation of CD4+ and CD8+ T cells from PBMCs was achieved by sorting.

The chain joins TRBV4-1 to TRBJ2-7; tentative D call: TRBD2 (7 bases). The clonotype was recovered from a human donor in good health. The sequenced material came from CD4+ T cells sorted from blood. In DNA form, the CDR3 reads TGCGCCAGCAGCAAAGGGGCGGGGGCCCCGCCCTACGAGCAGTACTTC. Translating gives CASSKGAGAPPYEQYF.